The source of this T cell receptor beta chain is a study of T cells in Graves' hyperthyroidism and ophthalmopathy. At the level of the study: Blood was drawn when the patient was first diagnosed and still untreated.

Notes on this clonotype: Its antigen is unknown.

Based on clinical symptoms, serum thyroxine and TRAb, thyroid ultrasound and orbital computed tomography, diagnoses were reached. PBMCs were obtained from 10 ml fresh peripheral blood. Study-wide results and caveats: A 13 V-J signature model discriminated ophthalmopathy versus stable hyperthyroidism.

Germline V gene sequence: CDR1 MNHEY, CDR2 SVGEGT. The ends were cut back, 5 bases at V and 7 bases at J, with 9 bases in the middle. The CDR3 is 12 amino acids. TCR beta CDR3 region amplification was performed from RNA transcripts. HTBI primers were the set used in a first-round RT-PCR of the TCR CDR3. TCRdb itself ran the multiplex PCR reads through MiXCR, one entry per CDR3 protein. The sample lists around 340,000 distinct CDR3 sequences, about 21% occurring once. The chain couples TRBV6-2 or TRBV6-3 to TRBJ2-1; D gene ambiguous. The specimen was blood. The receptor was isolated from a woman aged 45-59 years with Graves' hyperthyroidism. The CDR3 DNA sequence: TGTGCCAGCAGTGATGTGCGGAATGAGCAGTTCTTC. Translating gives CASSDVRNEQFF.